This TCR beta chain derives from a study of T-cell reconstitution after alpha-beta-depleted transplantation in children. Findings of the study overall: Roughly two months post-transplant, alpha-beta T cells reportedly originated from several hundred graft clones that had expanded. Certain patients had high TCRbeta diversity at day 60, and it came from recipient T cells and thymic progenitors that survived. T-cell counts and diversity at one year post-transplant came mainly from newly produced T cells.

Unique molecular identifiers were incorporated into the prepared TCRbeta library. TCRdb re-derived calls from the PCR reads in MiXCR, one entry per CDR3 protein. The sample carries thousands of distinct CDR3 sequences, roughly 24% recorded once. Worth noting for this clonotype: What it binds is unknown.

The CDR3 is 14 residues long. Germline assignment: CDR1 ENHRY and CDR2 SYGVKD. V lost 4 bases, J lost 4 bases, and 14 bases lay in between. The sequencing used PBMCs, mostly from graft donor cells, collected 60 days after TCRalphabeta/CD19-depleted stem cell transplant. This chain joins TRBV10-3 and TRBJ2-7, with unresolved D. This TCR derives from a male patient under 10 years old who had a stem cell transplant for acute lymphoblastic leukemia, so the T cells may come from the graft donor. The CDR3 reads CAISAIGNVYEQYF. CDR3 bases: TGTGCCATCAGTGCAATAGGTAACGTGTACGAGCAGTACTTC.